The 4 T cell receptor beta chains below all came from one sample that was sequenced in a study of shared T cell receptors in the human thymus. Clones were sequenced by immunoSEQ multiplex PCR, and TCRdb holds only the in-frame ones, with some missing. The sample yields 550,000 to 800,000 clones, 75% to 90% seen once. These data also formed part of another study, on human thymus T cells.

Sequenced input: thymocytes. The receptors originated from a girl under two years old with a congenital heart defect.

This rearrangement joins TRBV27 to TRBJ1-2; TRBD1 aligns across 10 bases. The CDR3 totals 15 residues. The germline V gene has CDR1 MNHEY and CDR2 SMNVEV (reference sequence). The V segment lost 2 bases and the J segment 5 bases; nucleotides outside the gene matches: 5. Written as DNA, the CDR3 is TGTGCCAGCAGTTTAAAACAGGGACAGGGGTATGGCTACACCTTC. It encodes CASSLKQGQGYGYTF.

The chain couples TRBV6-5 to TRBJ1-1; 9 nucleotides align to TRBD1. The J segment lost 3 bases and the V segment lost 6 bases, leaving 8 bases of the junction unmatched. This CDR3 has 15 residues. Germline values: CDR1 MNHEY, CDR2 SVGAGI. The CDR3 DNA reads TGTGCCAGCAGAGATATGGGACAGGGCGACACTGAAGCTTTCTTT. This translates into CASRDMGQGDTEAFF.

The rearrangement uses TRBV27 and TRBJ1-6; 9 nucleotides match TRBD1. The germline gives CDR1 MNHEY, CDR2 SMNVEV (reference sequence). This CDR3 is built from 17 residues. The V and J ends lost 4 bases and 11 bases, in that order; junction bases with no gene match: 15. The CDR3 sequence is CASSSPARTGERAPLHF. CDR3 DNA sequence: TGTGCCAGCAGTTCACCCGCCCGGACAGGGGAGAGAGCACCCCTCCACTTT.

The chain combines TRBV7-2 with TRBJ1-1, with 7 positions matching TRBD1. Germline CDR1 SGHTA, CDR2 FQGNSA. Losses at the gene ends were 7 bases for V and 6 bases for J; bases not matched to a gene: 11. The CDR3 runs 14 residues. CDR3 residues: CASIVRQGEPEAFF. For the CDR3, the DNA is TGTGCCAGCATCGTACGACAGGGAGAGCCTGAAGCTTTCTTT.